This passage covers 18 T cell receptor beta chains from one sample sequenced in a study of blood T cell repertoires in COVID-19. Sequencing used immunoSEQ multiplex PCR; TCRdb keeps in-frame clones, though not all of them. Among 120,000 or so clones listed, around 70% were seen once. The sample comprised peripheral blood. Receptors originate from a man aged 55 to 69 with acute or convalescent COVID-19.

The genes are TRBV6-1 and TRBJ2-7; D is perhaps TRBD2 (5 bases). The CDR3 runs to 15 residues. V shed 2 bases and J shed 2 bases, with 13 bases lying between them. Germline V gene sequence: CDR1 MNHNS, CDR2 SASEGT. CDR3 bases: TGTGCCAGCAGTGAATTAGAGGGTCCAACCTACGAGCAGTACTTC. Protein product: CASSELEGPTYEQYF.

The J gene is TRBJ1-2, the V gene TRBV19, with D perhaps matching TRBD1 (6 bases). CDR1 LNHDA and CDR2 SQIVND come from the germline V gene (reference sequence). V lost 2 bases and J 7 bases, leaving 11 bases between the germline ends. The CDR3 length is 13 residues. The CDR3 here is CASSITTRGGYTF. CDR3 sequence (DNA): TGTGCCAGTAGTATAACAACCAGGGGTGGCTACACCTTC.

The chain employs TRBV5-1 and TRBJ1-4, with D tentatively TRBD1 (6 bases). V lost 4 bases, J lost 4 bases, and 14 bases lay in between. CDR3 length: 15 amino acids. Germline-derived CDR1 and CDR2 are SGHRS and YFSETQ. The CDR3 nucleotides are TGCGCCAGCAGCCTCGAGGGGGTGGGTAATGAAAAACTGTTTTTT. As protein: CASSLEGVGNEKLFF. The complete variable domain, with remaining parts taken from reference TRBV5-1 and TRBJ1-4, reads KAGVTQTPRYLIKTRGQQVTLSCSPISGHRSVSWYQQTPGQGLQFLFEYFSETQRNKGNFPGRFSGRQFSNSRSEMNVSTLELGDSALYLCASSLEGVGNEKLFFGSGTQLSVL.

This chain joins TRBV19 and TRBJ1-5, with D perhaps matching TRBD1 (6 bases). Between the trimmed V and J ends, which lost 2 bases and 5 bases, there was a span of 19 bases. CDR1 is LNHDA, CDR2 SQIVND, per germline (reference sequence). This CDR3 has 17 residues. The CDR3 protein is CASSILSTGIRDQPQHF. The CDR3 DNA reads TGTGCCAGTAGTATATTATCGACAGGAATCCGCGATCAGCCCCAGCATTTT.

The V gene is TRBV11-2, the J gene TRBJ2-1, with TRBD2 matching over 8 bases. V shed 3 bases and J 7 bases; nucleotides not matched to a gene: 14. The CDR3 sequence is 17 residues long. Germline-derived CDR1 and CDR2 are SGHAT and FQNNGV. The CDR3 DNA sequence: TGTGCCAGCAGCTTCCAGAGGGGCGCGGGAGGTGGGAATGAGCAGTTCTTC. Protein product: CASSFQRGAGGGNEQFF.

The V gene is TRBV10-1, the J gene TRBJ1-1; possible D gene TRBD1, 5 bases. Trimming took 6 bases from V and 5 from J, leaving 16 bases between them. Looked up from germline, CDR1 is WNHNN and CDR2 is SYGVQD (reference sequence). This CDR3 contains 14 residues. CDR3 DNA sequence: TGCGCCAGCAGCGACGGGGCGCGGGGAACTGAAGCTTTCTTT. Protein: CASSDGARGTEAFF.

This clone came up a few times. The chain uses TRBV7-8 and TRBJ2-7, with unresolved D. The germline V gene encodes CDR1 SGHVS and CDR2 FQNEAQ. The ends were cut back, 3 bases at V and 2 bases at J, with 5 bases in the middle. The CDR3 is 12 residues long. CDR3 residues: CASSFSTYEQYF. The CDR3 DNA follows: TGTGCCAGCAGCTTCAGTACCTACGAGCAGTACTTC.

The rearrangement joins TRBV9 to TRBJ1-6, with D possibly being TRBD1 (6 bases). Trimming cost V 3 bases and J 8 bases, with 12 bases left between them. Germline CDR1 SGDLS, CDR2 YYNGEE. This CDR3 comprises 14 residues. The CDR3 DNA reads as TGTGCCAGCAGCGAGGACAGCCCAGATTCACCCCTCCACTTT. As protein: CASSEDSPDSPLHF.

This chain connects TRBV27 to TRBJ2-2; perhaps TRBD2 as D (6 bases). The CDR3 consists of 15 residues. V was trimmed by 5 bases and J by 5 bases, leaving 15 bases between them. Germline lookup yields CDR1 MNHEY and CDR2 SMNVEV (reference sequence). As DNA, the CDR3 is TGTGCCAGCAGTGCGGGACTCCCTTGGACCGGGGAGCTGTTTTTT. Protein sequence: CASSAGLPWTGELFF.

This clone was detected only a few times. The gene calls are TRBV11-3 and TRBJ2-5; 7 nucleotides align to TRBD2. Per the germline V gene, CDR1 is SGHNT and CDR2 is YENEEA. Germline trimming cut 5 bases from V and 1 base from J; bases unmatched to any gene: 4. There are 14 residues in the CDR3. The CDR3 region has the DNA TGTGCCAGCAGCCGCCGGGGGGTCCAAGAGACCCAGTACTTC. This translates into CASSRRGVQETQYF.

The chain recombines TRBV11-3 with TRBJ2-3, with TRBD1 identical over 9 bases. With V trimmed by 5 bases and J by 2 bases, 5 bases remained unmatched. This CDR3 spans 15 amino acids. Germline CDR1 is SGHNT and CDR2 is YENEEA. The CDR3 coding sequence is TGTGCCAGCAGCGCCCGGGACAGGGTCACAGATACGCAGTATTTT. Amino acids: CASSARDRVTDTQYF.

The chain recombines TRBV7-9 with TRBJ1-2, with 10 positions matching TRBD1. Germline lookup yields CDR1 SEHNR and CDR2 FQNEAQ (reference sequence). With V trimmed by 5 bases and J by 2 bases, 5 bases remained unmatched. This CDR3 is 15 amino acids long. CDR3 nucleotides: TGTGCCAGCAGCGTAGGGACAGGGGAAAACTATGGCTACACCTTC. Its translation is CASSVGTGENYGYTF.

The gene calls are TRBV27 and TRBJ2-2; D may be TRBD1 (6 bases). Germline assignment: CDR1 MNHEY and CDR2 SMNVEV (reference sequence). Trimming left V 6 bases short and J 4 bases short, with 15 bases between. The CDR3 totals 15 residues. DNA of the CDR3: TGTGCCAGCAGGTCCCCAGGGGCCGGCACCGGGGAGCTGTTTTTT. It translates to CASRSPGAGTGELFF.

This rearrangement joins TRBV4-1 to TRBJ2-2; 7 bases match TRBD2. This CDR3 comprises 16 residues. In germline, CDR1 is MGHRA, CDR2 YSYEKL. J lost 4 bases, V lost 1 base, and 6 bases had no gene match. The CDR3 DNA is TGCGCCAGCAGCCAAGTCGCGCAGCGGGGCACCGGGGAGCTGTTTTTT. Amino acids: CASSQVAQRGTGELFF.

A few counts support this clone. The chain carries TRBV28 and TRBJ1-5, with D unresolved. Germline V gene sequence: CDR1 MDHEN, CDR2 SYDVKM. V was trimmed by 7 bases and J by 0 bases, leaving 10 bases between them. The CDR3 is made up of 14 amino acids. Here the CDR3 reads CASKLDTSNQPQHF. CDR3 in DNA: TGTGCCAGCAAGCTCGATACTAGCAATCAGCCCCAGCATTTT.

This clone was seen only a few times. The chain joins TRBV5-4 to TRBJ1-1, with TRBD1 matching over 10 bases. This CDR3 is built from 14 residues. Germline CDR1 and CDR2: SGHNT and YYREEE (reference sequence). J lost 1 base, V lost 4 bases, and 1 base had no gene match. The CDR3 DNA is TGTGCCAGCAGCAGGGACAGGGGGAACACTGAAGCTTTCTTT. It encodes CASSRDRGNTEAFF.

V is TRBV9 and J is TRBJ1-4; D perhaps matches TRBD1 (5 bases). The CDR3 runs to 15 residues. The V gene's germline CDR1 is SGDLS and CDR2 YYNGEE. The V end was cut by 3 bases, the J end by 10 bases, with 19 bases between. In DNA, the CDR3 is TGTGCCAGCAGCGGCGCTGGGGGACTCTCGGGAAAACTGTTTTTT. Its protein product is CASSGAGGLSGKLFF.

This chain connects TRBV6-5 to TRBJ2-1, with D possibly TRBD2 on 6 matching bases. The V end lost 6 bases, the J end lost 5 bases, and 17 bases lay between the germline ends. Germline V gene data show CDR1 as MNHEY and CDR2 as SVGAGI. This CDR3 has 15 residues. Written as DNA, the CDR3 is TGTGCCAGCAGGGGGTTCGGGGGTCAGCACAATGAGCAGTTCTTC. Its protein is CASRGFGGQHNEQFF.